Described below is a single T cell receptor (beta chain) sequence and its context. This clone was picked up one time. Its antigen is not yet known. No much larger clonotype is one base removed from it; base qualities were not supplied. Trimming takes 4 bases from V and 4 bases from J, and the germline ends sit 18 bases apart. Per the germline V gene (reference sequence), SGHNT is the CDR1 and YYREEE is the CDR2. From cysteine to phenylalanine, the CDR3 is 15 amino acids long. This entry keeps only the CDR3 DNA: 45 bases, framed from base 1. This entry comes from a study of T cell changes during pregnancy in multiple sclerosis (dated by TCRdb to about 2019). Some background on the complete study: The study looked at changes in the T cell repertoire across pregnancy in women with multiple sclerosis.

Libraries were built with the immunoSEQ multiplex PCR assay. In TCRdb, the immuneACCESS table is reduced to in-frame sequences with V and J assigned. These tables do not hold every clone; where another copy was compared, an unresolved V gene accounts for under half, and the others remain unexplained. In all, the sample holds about 100,000 clones, and just over 90% of those were seen once. Around 1.2% of the sample is taken by the ten largest. The source material was peripheral blood, sampled in the second trimester of pregnancy. The TCR sequence derives from a female donor with multiple sclerosis, enrolled in a pregnancy study. The rearrangement combines TRBV5-4 with TRBJ2-7, and possibly TRBD1, on 5 matching bases. CDR3 region: CASSRPGGQGYEQYF. Read as DNA, the sequence is TGTGCCAGCAGCCGCCCGGGTGGTCAGGGTTACGAGCAGTACTTC.